What follows describes a single TCR beta chain. This clonotype is labeled medium-sized (0.01 to 0.1%). Its antigen has not been determined. No per-base quality is available; no much larger clone lies one base away. Ends trimmed: V by 5 bases, J by 1 base; bases unmatched to a gene: 6. From its cysteine to its phenylalanine, the CDR3 spans 15 amino acids. Left in the record is the CDR3 DNA by itself, 45 bases read in frame from the first base. Healthy control blood came from volunteer donors supplied by blood services in Australia and France. Genomic DNA for TCR repertoire analysis was extracted from whole blood samples or from PBMCs. Library construction relied on multiplex PCR. TRB libraries were made by one-step amplicon PCR using EuroClonality-NGS primers on roughly 94 ng genomic DNA. TRB amplicons were sequenced on Illumina MiSeq instruments with 2 x 250 bp version 2 chemistry. Under the source paper's analysis protocol: IMGT/HighV-QUEST was used for primary TRB sequence analysis and V(D)J annotation. Once nonfunctional clones had been removed and the data downsampled for comparisons between samples, VDJtools was used to evaluate repertoire diversity and composition. TCRdb itself trimmed the public reads at Q25 with fastp, ran MiXCR and retained productive beta chains. All rows with the same CDR3 protein become a single entry with the most common DNA and genes. The V and J calls were not made by the authors but by TCRdb's processing. In all, the sample holds several thousand distinct CDR3 sequences, and 24% of those were seen once. About 8.9% of the sample comes from the top ten.

These data come from a study of somatic reversion in DOCK8 deficiency (dated by TCRdb to the early 2020s). In the study overall: The study compared the T cell receptor beta repertoires of three groups: DOCK8-deficient patients, DOCK8-revertant patients and healthy volunteers. The study examined how somatic reversion of pathogenic DOCK8 variants changes lymphocyte differentiation and function in DOCK8 deficiency. The DOCK8-deficient patients included in the study had been previously reported.

Broader findings and caveats from the paper: The methods did not state, for each individual sample, whether the source material was whole blood or PBMCs.

The origin of this receptor is a human donor in good health. The sequence joins TRBV12-3 or TRBV12-4 to TRBJ1-1; 8 junctional bases match TRBD1. The specimen sequenced was peripheral blood. This receptor has the CDR3 CASSVTGAGNTEAFF. Here is the DNA: TGTGCCAGCAGTGTGACAGGGGCTGGGAACACTGAAGCTTTCTTT.